One sample yielded the 15 T cell receptor beta chains listed below, sequenced in a study of blood T cell repertoires in COVID-19. Clones were read by immunoSEQ multiplex PCR, and TCRdb kept only the in-frame ones, dropping some. The sample lists 230,000 or so clones; around 85% were seen once. The material sequenced was peripheral blood. These receptors were taken from a human donor in a cohort sampled during active COVID-19.

This clone was counted once. J is TRBJ1-1 and V is TRBV28, with D maybe TRBD1 (5 bases). V was clipped by 7 bases and J by 3 bases, with 18 bases between them. Per the germline V gene, CDR1 is MDHEN and CDR2 is SYDVKM. This CDR3 spans 15 amino acids. In DNA, the CDR3 is TGTGCCAGCACCGCTCGGTGGCAGGGCGACACTGAAGCTTTCTTT. This gives the protein CASTARWQGDTEAFF.

The gene calls are TRBV7-2 and TRBJ2-5; no clear D gene. This CDR3 is built from 11 residues. Trimming removed 5 bases from V and 3 bases from J, with 4 bases in between. Germline-derived CDR1 and CDR2 are SGHTA and FQGNSA. The chain's CDR3 is CASSPKETQYF. The CDR3 DNA reads TGTGCCAGCAGCCCAAAAGAGACCCAGTACTTC. The full variable domain, in which reference TRBV7-2 and TRBJ2-5 provide the parts outside the CDR3, is GAGVSQSPSNKVTEKGKDVELRCDPISGHTALYWYRQSLGQGLEFLIYFQGNSAPDKSGLPSDRFSAERTGGSVSTLTIQRTQQEDSAVYLCASSPKETQYFGPGTRLLVL.

The CDR3 protein is CASSPRTGVTEAFF. The DNA for the CDR3 is TGTGCCAGCAGTCCCCGGACAGGCGTCACTGAAGCTTTCTTT. The genes are TRBV27 and TRBJ1-1; 7 nucleotides match TRBD1. V dropped 5 bases and J dropped 4; count of bases not matched to a gene: 7. Germline CDR1 reads MNHEY; CDR2 reads SMNVEV (reference sequence). This CDR3 is built from 14 residues.

V gene TRBV2 combines with J gene TRBJ2-3; 10 positions agree with TRBD2. The CDR3 has 15 residues. The V gene's germline CDR1 is SNHLY and CDR2 FYNNEI. Losses at the gene ends were 8 bases for V and 4 bases for J; bases not matched to a gene: 9. In DNA, the CDR3 is TGTGCCAGCTTCCGGGCTAGCGGGAGTTCAGATACGCAGTATTTT. It specifies CASFRASGSSDTQYF.

This rearrangement joins TRBV11-2 to TRBJ2-1, with 9 bases fitting TRBD2. The CDR3 has 17 residues. The J segment lost 4 bases and the V segment lost 0 bases, leaving 7 bases of the junction unmatched. Germline CDR1 reads SGHAT; CDR2 reads FQNNGV. The CDR3 reads CASSLDLGTSSYNEQFF. Written as DNA, the CDR3 is TGTGCCAGCAGCTTAGATTTGGGGACTAGCTCTTACAATGAGCAGTTCTTC.

This sequence joins TRBV27 and TRBJ1-5; D is unclear. CDR1 and CDR2 from the germline V gene are MNHEY and SMNVEV (reference sequence). CDR3 length: 15 residues. V was shortened by 3 bases and J by 3 bases, with 12 bases between the two germline ends. This CDR3 reads CASSFDKASNQPQHF. CDR3 bases: TGTGCCAGCAGTTTTGACAAGGCTTCCAATCAGCCCCAGCATTTT.

The J gene is TRBJ1-5, the V gene TRBV11-2; D may be TRBD1 (6 bases). The CDR3 extends over 14 amino acids. The germline V and J ends were trimmed by 5 bases and 2 bases, with 10 bases remaining between them. CDR1 SGHAT and CDR2 FQNNGV come from the germline V gene. The CDR3 spells CASSTGLGNQPQHF. In DNA, the CDR3 is TGTGCCAGCAGCACAGGGCTCGGCAATCAGCCCCAGCATTTT.

The gene calls are TRBV10-3 and TRBJ1-5; TRBD1 aligns across 11 bases. The junction had 3 bases not matched to a gene; V was cut back by 4 bases and J by 10 bases. This CDR3 is 13 amino acids long. Germline V gene lookup returns CDR1 ENHRY and CDR2 SYGVKD. The CDR3 sequence is CAISGDRGSPQHF. DNA of the CDR3: TGTGCCATCAGTGGGGACAGGGGGTCTCCCCAGCATTTT.

The V and J genes are TRBV28 and TRBJ2-7, with TRBD2 matching 12 bases. Trimming removed 4 bases from V and 0 bases from J; junction bases left unmatched: 7. This CDR3 is 17 amino acids long. The germline gives CDR1 MDHEN, CDR2 SYDVKM. The CDR3 reads CASSSGTSGYSSYEQYF. DNA of the CDR3: TGTGCCAGCAGTTCCGGGACTAGCGGGTACAGCTCCTACGAGCAGTACTTC.

The rearrangement links TRBV5-8 to TRBJ1-1, with 11 bases that match TRBD1. The CDR3 contains 15 residues. After removal of 4 bases from V and 4 bases from J, the junction contained 6 bases not matched to a gene. Germline V CDR1 and CDR2: SGHTS, YDEGEE. The CDR3 protein is CASSLAGTGGTEAFF. CDR3 sequence (DNA): TGTGCCAGCAGCCTGGCCGGGACAGGGGGCACTGAAGCTTTCTTT. The full variable domain, completed using reference TRBV5-8 and TRBJ1-1, is EAGVTQSPTHLIKTRGQQATLRCSPISGHTSVYWYQQALGLGLQFLLWYDEGEERNRGNFPPRFSGRQFPNYSSELNVNALELEDSALYLCASSLAGTGGTEAFFGQGTRLTVV.

The chain is built from TRBV6-5 and TRBJ2-1, with D tentatively TRBD2 (6 bases). Germline CDR1 reads MNHEY; CDR2 reads SVGAGI. This CDR3 is 15 amino acids long. Trimming left V 0 bases short and J 5 bases short, with 11 bases between. CDR3 in DNA: TGTGCCAGCAGTTACTCGCCTAGCGCCCACAATGAGCAGTTCTTC. This translates into CASSYSPSAHNEQFF.

This clone has just one count. CDR3 in amino acids: CATTFGGEGRETQYF. The CDR3 coding sequence is TGTGCCACCACCTTTGGGGGGGAGGGCCGGGAGACCCAGTACTTC. The chain joins TRBV3-1 (or the pseudogene TRBV3-2) to TRBJ2-5, with 7 bases matching TRBD2. Germline trimming cut 10 bases from V and 5 bases from J; bases unmatched to any gene: 16. From germline, CDR1 is LGHDT and CDR2 YNNKEL (reference sequence). The CDR3 spans 15 residues.

This chain links TRBV30 with TRBJ2-5, with D possibly being TRBD1 (6 bases). The V and J ends lost 5 bases and 0 bases respectively, with 10 bases between them. The CDR3 runs 13 residues. Germline V gene sequence: CDR1 GTSNPN, CDR2 SVGIG (reference sequence). The CDR3 sequence: CAWATGYQETQYF. In nucleotides, the CDR3 is TGTGCCTGGGCCACAGGGTACCAAGAGACCCAGTACTTC.

This clone showed up just a few times. This chain uses TRBV7-2 with TRBJ2-7; a possible D gene is TRBD2 (5 bases). The length of the CDR3 is 14 residues. The V gene lost 5 bases and the J gene lost 2 bases, with 13 bases spanning the gap. CDR1 and CDR2 (germline): SGHTA, FQGNSA. The CDR3 spells CASSPATGTYEQYF. CDR3 sequence (DNA): TGTGCCAGCAGCCCCGCCACCGGGACCTACGAGCAGTACTTC.

This clone occurred a few times. The chain carries TRBV28 and TRBJ1-2, with a tentative D call TRBD1 (6 bases). This CDR3 contains 16 residues. CDR1 is MDHEN, CDR2 SYDVKM, per germline. With 7 bases removed from V and 1 base from J, the gap between germline ends came to 19 bases. CDR3: CASTFGQTLLNYGYTF. DNA of the CDR3: TGTGCCAGCACCTTCGGACAGACCCTACTTAACTATGGCTACACCTTC.